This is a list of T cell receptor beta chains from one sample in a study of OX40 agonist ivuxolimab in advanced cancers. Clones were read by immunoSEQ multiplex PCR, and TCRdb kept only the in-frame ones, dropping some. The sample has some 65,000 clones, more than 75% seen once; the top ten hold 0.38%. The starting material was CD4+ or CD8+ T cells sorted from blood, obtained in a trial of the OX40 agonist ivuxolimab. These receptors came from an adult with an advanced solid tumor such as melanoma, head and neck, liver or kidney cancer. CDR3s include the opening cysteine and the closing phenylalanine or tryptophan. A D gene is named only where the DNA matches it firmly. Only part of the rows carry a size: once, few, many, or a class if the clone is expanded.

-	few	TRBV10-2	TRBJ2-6	TGCGCCAGGGTCGGGACACCTAGCTCTGGGGCCAACGTCCTGACTTTC	CARVGTPSSGANVLTF
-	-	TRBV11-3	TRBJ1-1	TGTGCCAGCAGCTTAGCGTCCCAACTCACTGAAGCTTTCTTT	CASSLASQLTEAFF
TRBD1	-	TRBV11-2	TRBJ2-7	TGTGCCAGCAGCCCCTGGACAGGGGGCTCCTACGAGCAGTACTTC	CASSPWTGGSYEQYF
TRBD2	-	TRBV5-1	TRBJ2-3	TGCGCCAGCGGCGCACTAGCGGGGGGCTCAGATACGCAGTATTTT	CASGALAGGSDTQYF
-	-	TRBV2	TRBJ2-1	TGTGCCAGCAGGTATCGGGACTCCCGCAATGAGCAGTTCTTC	CASRYRDSRNEQFF
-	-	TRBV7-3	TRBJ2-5	TGTGCCAGCAGCACGAGTATCAGGGAGACCCAGTACTTC	CASSTSIRETQYF
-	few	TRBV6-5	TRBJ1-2	TGTGCCAGCAGTTACCGAGGGGGAGGCTACACCTTC	CASSYRGGGYTF
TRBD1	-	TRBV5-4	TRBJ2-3	TGTGCCAGCAGCTTAAGGGGGCTGATTGGAACAGATACGCAGTATTTT	CASSLRGLIGTDTQYF
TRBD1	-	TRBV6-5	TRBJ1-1	TGTGCCAGCCACCGGGACAGCATTTTGAACACTGAAGCTTTCTTT	CASHRDSILNTEAFF
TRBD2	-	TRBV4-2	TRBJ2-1	TGTGCCAGCAGCCAACAAACCCGGACTAGCGGGGAGTACAATGAGCAGTTCTTC	CASSQQTRTSGEYNEQFF
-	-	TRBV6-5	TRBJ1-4	TGTGCCAGCAGTTACTCAGTTAGGGAAAAACTGTTTTTT	CASSYSVREKLFF
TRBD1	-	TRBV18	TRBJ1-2	TGTGCCAGCTCAGACGACAGGGCGACCTATGGCTACACCTTC	CASSDDRATYGYTF
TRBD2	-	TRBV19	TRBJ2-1	TGTGCCAGTACCTATAGCGGGGGGGCCGTGTATGAGCAGTTCTTC	CASTYSGGAVYEQFF
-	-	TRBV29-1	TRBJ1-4	TGCAGCGTTGGGATTCAGGGTACGGGGATTGAAAAACTGTTTTTT	CSVGIQGTGIEKLFF
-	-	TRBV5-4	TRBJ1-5	TGTGCCAGCAGCTTGGATAATTCTCAGCCCCAGCATTTT	CASSLDNSQPQHF
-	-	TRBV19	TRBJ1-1	TGTGCCAGTGCCCACGGTAGGGGCCCGAACACTGAAGCTTTCTTT	CASAHGRGPNTEAFF
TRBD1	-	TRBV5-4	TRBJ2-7	TGTGCCAGCAGCCGGGCCGGGACAGGGGGCAACGAGCAGTACTTC	CASSRAGTGGNEQYF
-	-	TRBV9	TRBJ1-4	TGTGCCAGCAGCCCCCGCGCGAGCGCAACTAATGAAAAACTGTTTTTT	CASSPRASATNEKLFF
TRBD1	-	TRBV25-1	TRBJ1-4	TGTGCCAGCCTGGGACAGCTTAATGAAAAACTGTTTTTT	CASLGQLNEKLFF
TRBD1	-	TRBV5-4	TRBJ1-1	TGTGCCAGCAGCCCCCGGACAGGGAGGGACACTGAAGCTTTCTTT	CASSPRTGRDTEAFF
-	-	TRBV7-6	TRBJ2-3	TGTGCCAGCAGCCACAGGGCGGATACGCAGTATTTT	CASSHRADTQYF
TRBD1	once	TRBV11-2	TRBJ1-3	TGTGCCAGCAGCTTAAACAGGGGCAGCTCTGGAAACACCATATATTTT	CASSLNRGSSGNTIYF
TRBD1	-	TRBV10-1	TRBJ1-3	TGCGCCAGCAGTGAGTCCCGGACAGGCTCTGGAAACACCATATATTTT	CASSESRTGSGNTIYF
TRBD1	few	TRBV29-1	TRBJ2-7	TGCAGCGTTGAAGATAGGACAGGGCCCTACGAGCAGTACTTC	CSVEDRTGPYEQYF
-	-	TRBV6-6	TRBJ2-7	TGTGCCAGCAGGCAGTCCTACGAGCAGTACTTC	CASRQSYEQYF
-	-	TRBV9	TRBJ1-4	TGTGCCAGCAGCGTACGGGCCCGACCAAAACTGTTTTTT	CASSVRARPKLFF
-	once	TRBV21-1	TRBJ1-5	TGTGCCAGCAGCATTAGGGAGGTGGGCAATCAGCCCCAGCATTTT	CASSIREVGNQPQHF
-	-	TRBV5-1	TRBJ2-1	TGCGCCAGCAGCTTTAGGGTAGAGGGCAATGAGCAGTTCTTC	CASSFRVEGNEQFF
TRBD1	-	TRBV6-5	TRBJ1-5	TGTGCCAGCAGAACGGGACAGTTAGATCAGCCCCAGCATTTT	CASRTGQLDQPQHF
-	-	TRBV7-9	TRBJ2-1	TGTGCCAGCAGCTTAAGACGGGCCGGGGATGAGCAGTTCTTC	CASSLRRAGDEQFF
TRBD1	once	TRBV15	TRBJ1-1	TGTGCCACCACGACAGGGTCGAACACTGAAGCTTTCTTT	CATTTGSNTEAFF
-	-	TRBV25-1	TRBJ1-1	TGTGCCAGCACAGCAGGGCTAGGGACTGAAGCTTTCTTT	CASTAGLGTEAFF
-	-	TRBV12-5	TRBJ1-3	TGTGCTAGTGGTTTAGCCTCCGACCCAGACGGCACCATATATTTT	CASGLASDPDGTIYF
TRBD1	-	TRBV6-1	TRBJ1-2	TGTGCCAGCAGCGCCCTGGGACAGAACTATGGCTACACCTTC	CASSALGQNYGYTF
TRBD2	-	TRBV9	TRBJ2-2	TGTGCCAGCAGCGTAGAGTGGGGAGGGGCTAACACCGGGGAGCTGTTTTTT	CASSVEWGGANTGELFF
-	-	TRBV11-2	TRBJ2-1	TGTGCCAGCAGCTTAGCTCCTGGAGGGGGCAATGAGCAGTTCTTC	CASSLAPGGGNEQFF
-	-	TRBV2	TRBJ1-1	TGTGCCGGCACCAGGGAGGGCAGCACTGAAGCTTTCTTT	CAGTREGSTEAFF
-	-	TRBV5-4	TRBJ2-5	TGTGCCAGCAGCTTGAATAGCCTGGGGACCCAGTACTTC	CASSLNSLGTQYF
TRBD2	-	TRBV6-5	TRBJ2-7	TGTGCCAGCAGCCTGGGAGGGTACGAGCAGTACTTC	CASSLGGYEQYF
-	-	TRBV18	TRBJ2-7	TGTGCCAGCTCACTCGGCAATCCCTCCTACGAGCAGTACTTC	CASSLGNPSYEQYF
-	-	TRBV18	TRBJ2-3	TGTGCCAGCTCACCACCGGGGGGCGGGGGCACAGATACGCAGTATTTT	CASSPPGGGGTDTQYF
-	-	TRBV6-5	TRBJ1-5	TGTGCCAGCAGTGAGAGTGGGGGCAATCAGCCCCAGCATTTT	CASSESGGNQPQHF
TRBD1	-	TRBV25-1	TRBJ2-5	TGTGCCAGCAGTGCGGACAGGGTTCAAGAGACCCAGTACTTC	CASSADRVQETQYF